This record covers a single T cell receptor beta chain. Its target is unknown. Libraries were prepared by immunoSEQ multiplex PCR; TCRdb keeps only in-frame clonotypes and omits some of them. The sample includes roughly 63,000 clones, around 80% seen only once; the top ten take roughly an eighth. Viral peptide pools were used in the ViraFEST assay to expand antigen-specific CD4+ T cells, and sequencing came afterward. Isolation of CD4+ T cells took place after less than 12 days of culture. Nobody among the vaccine recipients had prior SARS-CoV-2 infection (nucleocapsid antibodies were negative). These data originate in a study of vaccination effects on CD4 cells after COVID-19. Overall study: Either the mRNA-1273 or the BNT162b2 vaccine was given to participants as two doses.

General study findings and limits: The study had few convalescent patients and no early post-infection timepoints.

The V gene lost 5 bases and the J gene lost 1 base, with 8 bases spanning the gap. The length of the CDR3 is 13 residues. Germline V gene data show CDR1 as SGHRS and CDR2 as YFSETQ. This specimen consisted of CD4+ T cells from PBMCs cultured with SARS-CoV-2 spike peptides, obtained before COVID-19 vaccination. This chain uses TRBV5-1 with TRBJ2-3, with a weak D call TRBD2 (6 bases). The origin of this receptor is a human donor who received a COVID-19 vaccine. The CDR3 nucleotides are TGCGCCAGCAGTGGGGAGGGCACAGATACGCAGTATTTT. Amino acids: CASSGEGTDTQYF.